This T cell receptor beta chain derives from a study of blood T cell repertoires in COVID-19 (dated by TCRdb to about 2020). Turning to the overall study: Collaborator samples came from the United States, Italy and Spain and covered acute and convalescent phases of COVID-19. The dataset comprised deeply sampled blood TCRbeta repertoires from subjects exposed to, actively infected with, or recovered from COVID-19. Samples came from the ongoing ImmuneRACE study (first 160 participants) plus 1,254 subjects from 6 global collaborators. The repertoires were released in a freely available public database intended as a resource for research on the immune response to SARS-CoV-2. The material from the prospective study consisted of cDNA or gDNA derived from T cells, B-cell-depleted T cells, or PBMCs. Nearly every sample came with metadata listing a de-identified subject ID, COVID-19 status, age in years and sex. Where HLA class I and class II types were available, the types were taken from metadata supplied by the sample provider, not from assay-based typing. Study-level results and caveats: How much clinical and demographic metadata was included differed by source and by participant, and the metadata was provided uncurated.

Collaborating institutions collected whole blood in K2EDTA tubes following their own protocols. For TCRbeta analysis, collaborator samples were shipped as frozen whole blood, as isolated PBMCs, or as DNA extracted from either sample type. Concerning this clone: Its antigen is still unknown. The input lacks base qualities; no much larger clone sits a single base away.

The immunoSEQ Assay, a bias-controlled multiplex PCR, was used to amplify TCRbeta CDR3 regions from genomic DNA. Per the authors' processing: The number of nucleated cells in each sample was estimated from the amplification of reference gene primers within the assay. Sequence reads were collapsed and filtered to measure the absolute abundance of every unique TCRbeta CDR3 rearrangement. Productive Simpson clonality was computed per sample as the square root of Simpson's diversity index over productive rearrangements. TCRdb obtained this table from immuneACCESS and retained in-frame rearrangements with V and J assigned. These tables miss some clones; where compared with another copy, unresolved V genes account for less than half of the shortfall, and the remainder is unexplained. The V and J calls and clone size are taken from that table; D and trimming were inferred from the DNA. The sample table lists about 110,000 clones, around 90% of them with a count of one. The biggest ten clones account for less than 4% of the sample.

As encoded in the germline V gene, CDR1 is MGHDK while CDR2 is SYGVNS. Trimming takes 6 bases off V and 6 bases off J; junction bases not matched to a gene: 7. There are 14 amino acids in the CDR3, from cysteine to phenylalanine inclusive. Just the 42-base CDR3 DNA is kept, in frame starting at base 1. The rearranged chain carries TRBV25-1 and TRBJ1-5, with 8 bases in between that match TRBD1. The TCR was taken from a woman in her forties or fifties with acute or convalescent COVID-19. Source material: peripheral blood. The DNA sequence is TGTGCCAGCAGCCAGACAGGGGTTGGTCAGCCCCAGCATTTT. Translation gives CASSQTGVGQPQHF.